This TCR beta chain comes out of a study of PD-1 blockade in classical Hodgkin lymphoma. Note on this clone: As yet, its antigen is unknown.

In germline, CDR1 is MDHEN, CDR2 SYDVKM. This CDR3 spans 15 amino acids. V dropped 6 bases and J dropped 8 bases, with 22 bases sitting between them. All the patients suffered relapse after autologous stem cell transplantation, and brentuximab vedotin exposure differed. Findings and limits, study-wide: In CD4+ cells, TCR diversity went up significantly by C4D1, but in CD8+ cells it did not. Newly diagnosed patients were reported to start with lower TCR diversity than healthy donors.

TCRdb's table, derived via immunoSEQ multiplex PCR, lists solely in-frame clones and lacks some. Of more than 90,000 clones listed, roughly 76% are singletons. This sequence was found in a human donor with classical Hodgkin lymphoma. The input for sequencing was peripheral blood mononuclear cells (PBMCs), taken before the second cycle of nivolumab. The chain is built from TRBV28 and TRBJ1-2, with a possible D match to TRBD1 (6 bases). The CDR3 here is CASSPTGGGPKGYTF. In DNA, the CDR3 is TGTGCCAGCAGCCCCACCGGCGGGGGCCCGAAAGGCTACACCTTC.